This T cell receptor beta chain was documented in a study of lymphopenia after photon versus proton radiotherapy. Whole-study findings and limits: Relative stability marked proton patients; photon patients lost diversity and naive cells. Post-nadir TCR diversity decline inversely tracked overall survival among those who died. After the lymphocyte nadir, photon-treated repertoires showed oligoclonal expansion, especially of CD8+ Temra cells.

CDR1 and CDR2 from the germline V gene are SGHKS and YYEKEE (reference sequence). Trimming stripped 2 bases from V and 4 bases from J, with 13 bases between. The CDR3 spans 15 residues. Using immunoSEQ multiplex PCR, the repertoire was profiled, and TCRdb retains in-frame clones only, with some absent. The profile shows around 20,000 clones, 85% to 95% of them singletons. A word on this clone: Its antigen is not identified.

Sequenced here: peripheral blood, sampled from a patient treated with photon-based radiotherapy. The rearrangement joins TRBV5-5 to TRBJ1-5; TRBD1 might be the D (5 bases). The clonotype originates from a man in his sixties with pancreatic cancer. CDR3 coding DNA: TGTGCCAGCAGCTTTGGTTCCGGGGGAAATCAGCCCCAGCATTTT. Translating it yields CASSFGSGGNQPQHF.